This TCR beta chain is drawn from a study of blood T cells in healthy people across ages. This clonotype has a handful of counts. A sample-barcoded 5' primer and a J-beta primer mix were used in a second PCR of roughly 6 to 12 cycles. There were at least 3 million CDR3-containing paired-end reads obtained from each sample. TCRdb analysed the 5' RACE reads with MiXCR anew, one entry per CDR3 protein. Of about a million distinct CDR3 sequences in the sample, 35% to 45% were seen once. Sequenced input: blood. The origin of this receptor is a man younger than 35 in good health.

DNA for the CDR3: TGCAGTGCTAGGGCCGGGACAACACTTAATTCACCCCTCCACTTT. Translation: CSARAGTTLNSPLHF. The chain recombines TRBV20-1 with TRBJ1-6, with D possibly TRBD1 on 6 matching bases. CDR3 length equals 15 residues. Trimming removed 3 bases at V and 6 bases at J, with 15 bases between. Germline CDR1 is DFQATT and CDR2 is SNEGSKA (reference sequence).